This TCR beta chain comes out of a study of brain T cells in children with intractable seizures. General study findings and limits: Pre- and post-surgery blood differed in depth, so pre-surgery absences may be undersampling.

Only cases whose brain tissue showed the highest T cell transcript signatures were sequenced. Before surgery, patients took at least one anti-epileptic drug. Data came from immunoSEQ multiplex PCR; TCRdb stores just in-frame clones and leaves some out. The repertoire holds fewer than 150,000 clones, with around 94% as singletons. Turning to this clone: Its antigen is not identified.

The CDR3 extends over 12 amino acids. This TCR was recovered from a boy less than two years old with hemimegalencephaly and intractable seizures. Sequencing used peripheral blood, obtained at surgery. V usage is TRBV21-1 and J usage is TRBJ2-5; TRBD1, the table's D call, was not compared with the DNA. TRBV21-1 is designated a pseudogene. The DNA for the CDR3 is TGTCCCCAGGGGGCGCGGGTAGAGACCCAGTACTTC. The encoded protein is CPQGARVETQYF.